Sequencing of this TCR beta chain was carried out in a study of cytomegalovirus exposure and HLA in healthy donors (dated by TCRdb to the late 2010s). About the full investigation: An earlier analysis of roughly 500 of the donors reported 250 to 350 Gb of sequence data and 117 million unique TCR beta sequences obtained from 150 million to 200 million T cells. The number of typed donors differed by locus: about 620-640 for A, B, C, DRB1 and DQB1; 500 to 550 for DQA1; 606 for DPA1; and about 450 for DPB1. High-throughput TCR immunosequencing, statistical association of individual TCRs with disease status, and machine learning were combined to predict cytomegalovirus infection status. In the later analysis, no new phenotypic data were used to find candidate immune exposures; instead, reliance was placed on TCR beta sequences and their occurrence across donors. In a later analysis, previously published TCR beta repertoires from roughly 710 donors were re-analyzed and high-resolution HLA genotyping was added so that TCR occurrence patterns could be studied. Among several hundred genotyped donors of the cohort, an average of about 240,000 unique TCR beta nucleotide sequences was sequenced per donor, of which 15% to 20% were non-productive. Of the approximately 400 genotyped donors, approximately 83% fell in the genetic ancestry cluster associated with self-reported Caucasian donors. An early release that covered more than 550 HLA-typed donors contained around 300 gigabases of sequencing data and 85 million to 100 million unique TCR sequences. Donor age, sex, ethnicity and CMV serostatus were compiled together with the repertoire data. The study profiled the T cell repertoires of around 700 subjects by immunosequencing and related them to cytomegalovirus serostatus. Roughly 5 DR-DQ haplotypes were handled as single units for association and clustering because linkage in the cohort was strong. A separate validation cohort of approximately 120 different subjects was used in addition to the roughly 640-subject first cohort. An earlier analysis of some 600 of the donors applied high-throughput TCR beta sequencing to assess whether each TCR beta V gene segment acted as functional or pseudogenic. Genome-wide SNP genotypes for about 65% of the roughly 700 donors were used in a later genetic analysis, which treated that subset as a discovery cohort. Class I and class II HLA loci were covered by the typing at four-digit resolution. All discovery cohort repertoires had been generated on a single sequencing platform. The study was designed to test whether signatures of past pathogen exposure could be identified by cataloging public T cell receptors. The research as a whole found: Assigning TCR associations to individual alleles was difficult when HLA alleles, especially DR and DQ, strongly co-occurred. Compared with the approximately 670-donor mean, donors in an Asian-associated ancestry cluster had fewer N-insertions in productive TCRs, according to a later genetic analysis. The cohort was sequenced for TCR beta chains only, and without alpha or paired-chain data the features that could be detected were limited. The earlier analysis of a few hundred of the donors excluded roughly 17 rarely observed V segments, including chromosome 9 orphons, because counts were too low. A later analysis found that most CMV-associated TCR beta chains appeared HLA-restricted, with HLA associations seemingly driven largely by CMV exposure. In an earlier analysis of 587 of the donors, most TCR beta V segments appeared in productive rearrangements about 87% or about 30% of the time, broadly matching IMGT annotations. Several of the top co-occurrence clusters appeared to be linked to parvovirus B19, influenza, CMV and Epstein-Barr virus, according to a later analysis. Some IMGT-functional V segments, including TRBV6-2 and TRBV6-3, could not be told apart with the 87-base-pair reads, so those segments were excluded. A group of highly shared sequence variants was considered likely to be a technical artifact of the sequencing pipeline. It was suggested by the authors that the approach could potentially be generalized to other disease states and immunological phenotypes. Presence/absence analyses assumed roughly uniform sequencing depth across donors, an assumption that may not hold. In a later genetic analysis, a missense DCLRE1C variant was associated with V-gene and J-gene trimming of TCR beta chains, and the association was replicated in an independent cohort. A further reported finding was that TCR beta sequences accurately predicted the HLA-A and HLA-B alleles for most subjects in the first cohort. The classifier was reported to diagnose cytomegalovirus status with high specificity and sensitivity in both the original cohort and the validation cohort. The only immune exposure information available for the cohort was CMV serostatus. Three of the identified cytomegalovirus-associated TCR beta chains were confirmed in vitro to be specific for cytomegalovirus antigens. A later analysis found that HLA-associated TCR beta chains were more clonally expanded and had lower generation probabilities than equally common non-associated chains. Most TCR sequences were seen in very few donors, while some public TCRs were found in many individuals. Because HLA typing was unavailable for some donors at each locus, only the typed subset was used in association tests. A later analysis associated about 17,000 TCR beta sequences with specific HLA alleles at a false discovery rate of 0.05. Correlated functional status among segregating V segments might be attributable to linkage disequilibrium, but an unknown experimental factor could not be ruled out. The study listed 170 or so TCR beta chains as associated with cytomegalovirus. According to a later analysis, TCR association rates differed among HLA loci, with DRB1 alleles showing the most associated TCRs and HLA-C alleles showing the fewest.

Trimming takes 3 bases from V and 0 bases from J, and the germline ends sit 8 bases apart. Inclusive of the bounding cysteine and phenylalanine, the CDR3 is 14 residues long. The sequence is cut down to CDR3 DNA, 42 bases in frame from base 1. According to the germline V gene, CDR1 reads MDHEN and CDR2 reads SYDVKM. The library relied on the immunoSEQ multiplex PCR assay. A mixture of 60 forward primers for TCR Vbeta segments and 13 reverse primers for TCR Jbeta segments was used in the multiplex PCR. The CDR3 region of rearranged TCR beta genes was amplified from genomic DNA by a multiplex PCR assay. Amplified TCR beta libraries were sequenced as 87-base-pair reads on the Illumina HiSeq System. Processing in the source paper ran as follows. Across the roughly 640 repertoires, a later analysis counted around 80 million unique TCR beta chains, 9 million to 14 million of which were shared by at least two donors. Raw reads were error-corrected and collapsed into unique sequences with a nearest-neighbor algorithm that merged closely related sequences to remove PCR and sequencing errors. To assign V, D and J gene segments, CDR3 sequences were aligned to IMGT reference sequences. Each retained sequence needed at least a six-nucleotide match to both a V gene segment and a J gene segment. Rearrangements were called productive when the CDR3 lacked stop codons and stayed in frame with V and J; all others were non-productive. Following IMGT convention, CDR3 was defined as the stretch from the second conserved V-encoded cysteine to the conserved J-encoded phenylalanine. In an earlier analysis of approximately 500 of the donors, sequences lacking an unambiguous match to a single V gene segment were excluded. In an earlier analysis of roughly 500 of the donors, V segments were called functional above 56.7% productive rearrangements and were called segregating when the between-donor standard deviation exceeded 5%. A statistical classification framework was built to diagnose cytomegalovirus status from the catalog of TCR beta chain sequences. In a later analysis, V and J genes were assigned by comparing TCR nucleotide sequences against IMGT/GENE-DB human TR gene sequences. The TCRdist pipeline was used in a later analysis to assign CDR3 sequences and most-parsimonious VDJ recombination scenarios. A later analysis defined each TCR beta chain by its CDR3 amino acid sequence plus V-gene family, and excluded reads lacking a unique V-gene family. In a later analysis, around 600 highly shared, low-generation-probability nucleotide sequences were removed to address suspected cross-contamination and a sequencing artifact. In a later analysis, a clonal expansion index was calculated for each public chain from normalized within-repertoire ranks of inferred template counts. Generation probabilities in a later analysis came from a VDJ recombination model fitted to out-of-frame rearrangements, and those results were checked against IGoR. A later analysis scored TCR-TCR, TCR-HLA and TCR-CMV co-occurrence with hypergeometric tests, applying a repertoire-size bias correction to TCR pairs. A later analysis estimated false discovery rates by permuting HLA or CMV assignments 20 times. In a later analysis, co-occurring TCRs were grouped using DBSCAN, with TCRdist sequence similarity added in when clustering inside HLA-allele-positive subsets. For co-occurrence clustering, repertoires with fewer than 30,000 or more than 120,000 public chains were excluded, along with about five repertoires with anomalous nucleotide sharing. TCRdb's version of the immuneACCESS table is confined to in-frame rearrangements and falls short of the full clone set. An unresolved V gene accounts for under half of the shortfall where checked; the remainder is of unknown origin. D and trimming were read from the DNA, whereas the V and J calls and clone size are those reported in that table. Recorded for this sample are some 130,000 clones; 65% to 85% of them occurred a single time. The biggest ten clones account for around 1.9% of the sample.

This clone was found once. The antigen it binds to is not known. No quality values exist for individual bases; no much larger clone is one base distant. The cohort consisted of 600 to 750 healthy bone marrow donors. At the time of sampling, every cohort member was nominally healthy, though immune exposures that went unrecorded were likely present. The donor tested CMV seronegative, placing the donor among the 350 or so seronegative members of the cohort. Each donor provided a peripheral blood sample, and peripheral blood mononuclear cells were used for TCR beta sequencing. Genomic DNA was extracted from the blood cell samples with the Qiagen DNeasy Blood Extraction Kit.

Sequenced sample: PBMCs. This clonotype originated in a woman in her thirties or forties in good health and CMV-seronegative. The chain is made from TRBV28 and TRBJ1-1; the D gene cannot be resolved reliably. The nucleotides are TGTGCCAGCAGTTTTTACAGCCTGAACACTGAAGCTTTCTTT. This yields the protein CASSFYSLNTEAFF.